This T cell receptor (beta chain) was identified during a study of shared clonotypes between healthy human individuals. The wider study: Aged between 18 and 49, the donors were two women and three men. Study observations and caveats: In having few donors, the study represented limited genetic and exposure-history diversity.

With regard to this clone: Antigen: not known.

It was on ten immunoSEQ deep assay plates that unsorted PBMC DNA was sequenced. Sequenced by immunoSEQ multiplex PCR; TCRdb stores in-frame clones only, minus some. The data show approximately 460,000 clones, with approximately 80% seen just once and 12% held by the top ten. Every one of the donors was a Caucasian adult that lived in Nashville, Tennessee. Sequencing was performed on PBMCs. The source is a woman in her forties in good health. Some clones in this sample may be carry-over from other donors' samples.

CDR3 nucleotides: TGTGCCAGCAGCGTATTAGAGGGGTTAGATACGCAGTATTTT. It specifies CASSVLEGLDTQYF. The chain uses TRBV9 and TRBJ2-3, with D possibly being TRBD1 or TRBD2 (5 bases each). CDR3 length: 14 residues. The ends were cut back, 1 base at V and 5 bases at J, with 11 bases in the middle. The germline gives CDR1 SGDLS, CDR2 YYNGEE. The full variable domain, with the rest looked up from reference TRBV9 and TRBJ2-3, is DSGVTQTPKHLITATGQRVTLRCSPRSGDLSVYWYQQSLDQGLQFLIQYYNGEERAKGNILERFSAQQFPDLHSELNLSSLELGDSALYFCASSVLEGLDTQYFGPGTRLTVL.